Presented here are 11 T cell receptor beta chains from one specimen sequenced in a study of T-cell memory formation after mild COVID-19. TCRdb reanalysed the 5' RACE reads using MiXCR and keeps one entry per CDR3 protein. Altogether some 300,000 distinct CDR3 sequences are present, approximately 19% being singletons, with the ten largest covering 21%. The sequencing sample was made of PBMCs or a T cell subset sorted from them (not recorded which). The receptor set was obtained from a man between 18 and 29 years old who had mild COVID-19 (a few samples of this study predate the infection). Cell type and time point are not known.

A few counts support this clonotype. This sequence joins TRBV24-1 and TRBJ1-1; tentatively, D is TRBD1 (5 bases). The CDR3 is 13 amino acids. Germline values: CDR1 KGHDR, CDR2 SFDVKD. V lost 4 bases to trimming and J lost 7 bases, with 12 bases between them. The CDR3 is CATSDTGPVEAFF. The CDR3 DNA reads TGTGCCACCAGTGACACAGGACCGGTTGAAGCTTTCTTT.

A few counts support this clonotype. The rearrangement joins TRBV5-1 to TRBJ2-3; D may be TRBD2 (5 bases). CDR3 length: 14 amino acids. Trimming stripped 4 bases from V and 2 bases from J, with 11 bases between. Per germline, CDR1 SGHRS and CDR2 YFSETQ. The CDR3 reads CASSPGINTDTQYF. As DNA, the CDR3 is TGCGCCAGCAGCCCCGGGATAAACACAGATACGCAGTATTTT.

The J gene is TRBJ2-3, the V gene TRBV11-2; D could derive from TRBD1 or TRBD2 (5 bases each). V lost 7 bases, J lost 6 bases, and 17 bases lay in between. The germline gives CDR1 SGHAT, CDR2 FQNNGV. This CDR3 region has 14 residues. DNA for the CDR3: TGTGCCAGCAAGACGGGACCCGGCCGGGATACGCAGTATTTT. Amino acid sequence: CASKTGPGRDTQYF.

A few counts support this clonotype. V is TRBV27 and J is TRBJ2-5; 8 bases line up with TRBD2. The ends lost 8 bases at V and 5 bases at J; junction bases unmatched: 10. CDR1 and CDR2 from the germline V gene are MNHEY and SMNVEV (reference sequence). The CDR3 contains 14 residues. The CDR3 loop reads CASRGGGWTETQYF. Written as DNA, the CDR3 is TGTGCCAGCCGGGGCGGGGGGTGGACGGAGACCCAGTACTTC.

This clonotype has only a few counts. The junction differs from germline at one of its ends, possibly a read error. The chain joins TRBV5-1 to TRBJ2-3; possibly TRBD1 for D (6 bases). The CDR3 runs to 15 residues. The germline V gene has CDR1 SGHRS and CDR2 YFSETQ. The CDR3 bases are TGCGCCAGCAGGTTGGCACAGGGAAGCGAGCGGACGCAGTATTTT. Translating it yields CASRLAQGSERTQYF. The full variable domain, completed using reference TRBV5-1 and TRBJ2-3, is KAGVTQTPRYLIKTRGQQVTLSCSPISGHRSVSWYQQTPGQGLQFLFEYFSETQRNKGNFPGRFSGRQFSNSRSEMNVSTLELGDSALYLCASRLAQGSERTQYFGPGTRLTVL.

The gene calls are TRBV6-5 and TRBJ2-7, with D perhaps TRBD1 (6 bases). There are 13 residues in the CDR3. V lost 4 bases and J lost 4, with 11 bases in between. Germline values: CDR1 MNHEY, CDR2 SVGAGI. The CDR3 DNA reads TGTGCCAGCAGTTTCGGACAGAGGTACGAGCAGTACTTC. Its translation: CASSFGQRYEQYF.

This clonotype was counted between two and nine times. This rearrangement joins TRBV6-1 to TRBJ1-5, with unresolved D. CDR3 length equals 14 residues. Germline lookup yields CDR1 MNHNS and CDR2 SASEGT. Trimming left V 3 bases short and J 5 bases short, with 11 bases between. CDR3 region: CASSDQTGYQPQHF. CDR3 nucleotide sequence: TGTGCCAGCAGTGACCAAACGGGGTATCAGCCCCAGCATTTT.

J is TRBJ1-2 and V is TRBV12-3 or TRBV12-4, with a weak D call TRBD1 (6 bases). Between the trimmed V and J ends, which lost 1 base and 13 bases, there was a span of 10 bases. CDR3 length: 11 amino acids. CDR3 loop: CASSLEGDLTF. As DNA, the CDR3 is TGTGCCAGCAGTTTAGAGGGGGATCTCACCTTC.

The chain uses TRBV24-1 and TRBJ1-5; no firm D call. Between the trimmed V and J ends, which lost 6 bases and 3 bases, there was a span of 14 bases. There are 15 residues in the CDR3. Germline loops: CDR1 KGHDR, CDR2 SFDVKD. The DNA for the CDR3 is TGTGCCACCAGTCAAGCGGGAGGATACAATCAGCCCCAGCATTTT. It specifies CATSQAGGYNQPQHF.

The V call is TRBV19, the J call TRBJ2-1; 12 bases are shared with TRBD2. The germline V gene has CDR1 LNHDA and CDR2 SQIVND (reference sequence). Trimming removed 6 bases from V and 10 bases from J; junction bases left unmatched: 4. CDR3 size: 13 residues. CDR3 loop: CASRTSGGFEQFF. The CDR3 DNA reads TGTGCCAGTAGGACTAGCGGGGGCTTCGAGCAGTTCTTC. The complete variable domain, with remaining parts taken from reference TRBV19 and TRBJ2-1, reads DGGITQSPKYLFRKEGQNVTLSCEQNLNHDAMYWYRQDPGQGLRLIYYSQIVNDFQKGDIAEGYSVSREKKESFPLTVTSAQKNPTAFYLCASRTSGGFEQFFGPGTRLTVL.

This clonotype was counted between two and nine times. The chain uses TRBV6-2 or TRBV6-3 and TRBJ2-7, with D tentatively TRBD2 (6 bases). The CDR3 is made up of 13 amino acids. Germline assignment: CDR1 MNHEY and CDR2 SVGEGT. Trimming took 7 bases from V and 5 from J, leaving 15 bases between them. CDR3 loop: CASTRGGADEQYV. In nucleotides, the CDR3 is TGTGCCAGCACTCGGGGAGGAGCTGACGAGCAGTACGTC.